Following are 31 T cell receptor beta chains from one sample sequenced in a study of Ad26.COV2.S vaccination and SARS-CoV-2 variants. Profiling relied on immunoSEQ multiplex PCR, and the TCRdb table lists in-frame clones only, not all of them. This sample carries about 680,000 clones, about 90% of them seen once, and the ten largest clones take approximately 1.5%. Treatment of the sample: roughly 19 received Ad26.COV2.S at low or high dose, single or two shots; several received placebo; per-sample allocation not given. On day 63 after the first injection, vaccine and placebo recipients gave samples. The material sequenced was peripheral blood, taken in a trial of Ad26.COV2.S vaccine versus placebo. The receptors originated from a person between 18 and 59 years old who received the Ad26.COV2.S COVID-19 vaccine or a placebo.

This chain uses TRBV19 with TRBJ2-5; TRBD2 aligns across 7 bases. The CDR3 is 15 amino acids. J gave up 2 bases and V 7 bases, and 10 bases lay outside the gene matches. The germline V gene encodes CDR1 LNHDA and CDR2 SQIVND (reference sequence). This CDR3 is CASNARRGIQETQYF. CDR3 DNA: TGTGCCAGTAATGCTAGGCGGGGGATTCAAGAGACCCAGTACTTC.

V gene TRBV24-1 combines with J gene TRBJ2-7; D gene ambiguous. V was shortened by 0 bases and J by 9 bases, with 14 bases between the two germline ends. From germline, CDR1 is KGHDR and CDR2 SFDVKD. The CDR3 is 14 amino acids. CDR3 bases: TGTGCCACCAGTGATTTGGGCCAGCTGAACGGGCAGTACTTC. Protein: CATSDLGQLNGQYF.

V gene TRBV2 combines with J gene TRBJ1-6; 8 bases align to TRBD1. The CDR3 spans 14 residues. Germline trimming cut 5 bases from V and 8 bases from J; bases unmatched to any gene: 5. Germline V CDR1 and CDR2: SNHLY, FYNNEI. The CDR3 nucleotides are TGTGCCAGCAGTACCGGGACAGGCTATTCACCCCTCCACTTT. This codes for CASSTGTGYSPLHF.

The V and J genes are TRBV27 and TRBJ1-2, with a possible D match to TRBD1 (6 bases). V lost 5 bases and J lost 3, with 13 bases in between. CDR1 and CDR2 (germline): MNHEY, SMNVEV (reference sequence). The CDR3 is made up of 14 amino acids. The CDR3 reads CASSRRGLDYGYTF. For the CDR3, the DNA is TGTGCCAGCAGTCGCAGGGGCCTTGACTATGGCTACACCTTC.

The V call is TRBV19, the J call TRBJ2-7; D unresolved. The germline gives CDR1 LNHDA, CDR2 SQIVND (reference sequence). This CDR3 is built from 15 residues. The V and J ends lost 5 bases and 0 bases respectively, with 14 bases between them. CDR3 nucleotide sequence: TGTGCCAGTAGTGTCTACTCGACGGCCTCCTACGAGCAGTACTTC. Encoded protein: CASSVYSTASYEQYF.

This chain uses TRBV3-1 (or the pseudogene TRBV3-2) with TRBJ2-1; D is perhaps TRBD1 (5 bases). The germline gives CDR1 LGHDT, CDR2 YNNKEL (reference sequence). Trimming shortened V by 4 bases and J by 8 bases, and 18 bases separated the two germline ends. This CDR3 is built from 15 residues. Here the CDR3 DNA reads TGTGCCAGCAGCCCGAAAGGACAAGGTCGGCATGAGCAGTTCTTC. Its protein product is CASSPKGQGRHEQFF.

This rearrangement joins TRBV10-3 to TRBJ2-7; possible D gene TRBD1, 6 bases. CDR3 length equals 11 residues. Between the trimmed V and J ends, which lost 11 bases and 6 bases, there was a span of 14 bases. CDR1 is ENHRY and CDR2 is SYGVKD in the germline V gene. CDR3 residues: CASRGSREQYF. CDR3 in DNA: TGTGCCTCCAGGGGTTCTCGCGAGCAGTACTTC.

This clone was seen once. The chain is built from TRBV19 and TRBJ2-1, with 10 bases identical to TRBD1. The germline CDR1 and CDR2 sequences are LNHDA and SQIVND (reference sequence). The CDR3 runs 14 residues. Losses at the gene ends were 2 bases for V and 8 bases for J; bases not matched to a gene: 3. This chain's CDR3 is CASSIRQGAYEQFF. In nucleotides, the CDR3 is TGTGCCAGTAGTATACGACAGGGGGCTTATGAGCAGTTCTTC.

The CDR3 loop is CATSDSTGGSYGYTF. Here the CDR3 DNA reads TGTGCCACCAGTGATTCGACAGGGGGAAGCTATGGCTACACCTTC. The V and J genes are TRBV24-1 and TRBJ1-2, with 9 bases that match TRBD1. The CDR3 totals 15 residues. The J segment lost 4 bases and the V segment lost 2 bases, leaving 4 bases of the junction unmatched. From germline, CDR1 is KGHDR and CDR2 SFDVKD.

The rearrangement links TRBV5-1 to TRBJ1-2, with a weak D call TRBD1 (5 bases). Trimming removed 0 bases from V and 2 bases from J, with 8 bases in between. The CDR3 has 14 amino acids. CDR1 SGHRS and CDR2 YFSETQ come from the germline V gene. The CDR3 DNA follows: TGCGCCAGCAGCTTGGAGTCAGGGAACTATGGCTACACCTTC. Its protein product is CASSLESGNYGYTF.

The chain employs TRBV12-3 or TRBV12-4 and TRBJ1-2, with no clear D. Trimming cost V 4 bases and J 1 base, with 7 bases left between them. This CDR3 spans 13 amino acids. The CDR3 spells CASSSGINYGYTF. In DNA, the CDR3 is TGTGCCAGCAGTTCCGGGATTAACTATGGCTACACCTTC.

The chain carries TRBV30 and TRBJ2-7; TRBD1 matches 7 bases. The J segment lost 1 base and the V segment lost 5 bases, leaving 2 bases of the junction unmatched. CDR3 length: 12 residues. Germline V gives CDR1 GTSNPN, CDR2 SVGIG (reference sequence). The CDR3: CAWDRASYEQYF. CDR3 nucleotides: TGTGCCTGGGACAGGGCATCCTACGAGCAGTACTTC.

There are a few counts of this clone. The CDR3 region has the DNA TGCAGTGCTAGTCGCTTGGGCAGAACCTCTGGAAACACCATATATTTT. Protein: CSASRLGRTSGNTIYF. The V call is TRBV20-1, the J call TRBJ1-3, with no clear D. Germline lookup yields CDR1 DFQATT and CDR2 SNEGSKA (reference sequence). The CDR3 contains 16 residues. Trimming left V 3 bases short and J 0 bases short, with 15 bases between.

This chain uses TRBV6-6 with TRBJ1-1; the D gene is possibly TRBD1 (6 bases). The CDR3 contains 14 residues. V was trimmed by 3 bases and J by 4 bases, leaving 12 bases between them. Germline CDR1 reads MNHNY; CDR2 reads SVGAGI (reference sequence). The CDR3 protein is CASSYTRGGTEAFF. The CDR3 DNA follows: TGTGCCAGCAGTTATACCAGGGGAGGCACTGAAGCTTTCTTT.

The chain uses TRBV7-6 and TRBJ1-1; 9 bases are a match to TRBD1. CDR3 length equals 15 residues. V dropped 5 bases and J dropped 5; count of bases not matched to a gene: 9. The germline CDR1 and CDR2 sequences are SGHVS and FNYEAQ. The CDR3 nucleotides are TGTGCCAGCAGCCCCGGACAGGGGAGGGTTACTGAAGCTTTCTTT. Translated: CASSPGQGRVTEAFF.

This clone was observed a handful of times. The chain employs TRBV7-3 and TRBJ1-1; 7 bases line up with TRBD1. This CDR3 has 14 amino acids. Germline V gene sequence: CDR1 SGHTA, CDR2 FQGTGA. Trimming took 5 bases from V and 4 from J; bases not matched to a gene: 7. CDR3 loop: CASSPRGTSTEAFF. The DNA for the CDR3 is TGTGCCAGCAGCCCCAGGGGGACCAGCACTGAAGCTTTCTTT. Full variable domain (remainder filled in from reference TRBV7-3 and TRBJ1-1): GAGVSQTPSNKVTEKGKYVELRCDPISGHTALYWYRQSLGQGPEFLIYFQGTGAADDSGLPNDRFFAVRPEGSVSTLKIQRTERGDSAVYLCASSPRGTSTEAFFGQGTRLTVV.

The V call is TRBV3-1 (or the pseudogene TRBV3-2), the J call TRBJ1-5; D gene uncertain. V was cut by 1 base and J by 7 bases, with 8 bases left in between. This CDR3 comprises 13 residues. Germline V gives CDR1 LGHDT, CDR2 YNNKEL (reference sequence). DNA of the CDR3: TGTGCCAGCAGCCAAGGGGAGAGCCAGCCCCAGCATTTT. The encoded protein is CASSQGESQPQHF.

The chain is built from TRBV7-2 and TRBJ1-1; no reliable D call. Germline lookup yields CDR1 SGHTA and CDR2 FQGNSA. Trimming left V 1 base short and J 0 bases short, with 6 bases between. This CDR3 contains 14 residues. The CDR3: CASSLGRMNTEAFF. The CDR3 DNA reads as TGTGCCAGCAGCTTAGGGCGGATGAACACTGAAGCTTTCTTT. Based on the CDR3 plus reference TRBV7-2 and TRBJ1-1, the full variable domain is GAGVSQSPSNKVTEKGKDVELRCDPISGHTALYWYRQSLGQGLEFLIYFQGNSAPDKSGLPSDRFSAERTGGSVSTLTIQRTQQEDSAVYLCASSLGRMNTEAFFGQGTRLTVV.

The chain joins TRBV7-9 to TRBJ1-1; unclear D gene. V was clipped by 1 base and J by 8 bases, with 11 bases between them. The CDR3 is made up of 13 amino acids. In germline, CDR1 is SEHNR, CDR2 FQNEAQ (reference sequence). The CDR3 DNA sequence: TGTGCCAGCAGCTTAGGGAGGGAAGGGGAAGCTTTCTTT. It specifies CASSLGREGEAFF.

About this clone: Other DNA sequences in the same sample also yield this CDR3. The J gene is TRBJ1-1, the V gene TRBV30; D might be TRBD1 (5 bases). CDR3 length equals 13 residues. Per germline, CDR1 GTSNPN and CDR2 SVGIG (reference sequence). V was clipped by 4 bases and J by 0 bases, with 9 bases between them. CDR3 sequence reads: CAWTGRVNTEAFF. The CDR3 coding sequence is TGTGCCTGGACAGGGAGAGTGAACACTGAAGCTTTCTTT.

This chain connects TRBV29-1 to TRBJ1-1; no definite D call. Germline CDR1 and CDR2: SQVTM and ANQGSEA. The CDR3 is 12 residues long. Trimming stripped 7 bases from V and 1 base from J, with 10 bases between. In nucleotides, the CDR3 is TGCAGCGGCCTGGGTACGAACACTGAAGCTTTCTTT. Residues: CSGLGTNTEAFF.

The J gene is TRBJ2-7, the V gene TRBV30; 10 bases are a match to TRBD1. Trimming cost V 2 bases and J 0 bases; bases outside gene matches: 10. Per germline, CDR1 GTSNPN and CDR2 SVGIG (reference sequence). The CDR3 contains 17 residues. CDR3 DNA sequence: TGTGCCTGGAGTCCCCGACAGGGGGCAAAGGGCTCCTACGAGCAGTACTTC. Translation: CAWSPRQGAKGSYEQYF.

V and J are TRBV5-1 and TRBJ2-1; 11 nucleotides match TRBD2. Trimming at V came to 6 bases and at J to 7 bases, leaving 12 bases not matched to a gene. The CDR3 sequence is 16 residues long. Germline CDR1 reads SGHRS; CDR2 reads YFSETQ. CDR3 bases: TGCGCCAGCATTGAAGGGAGGGCTAGCGGGAGGAATGAGCAGTTCTTC. The encoded protein is CASIEGRASGRNEQFF.

This chain uses TRBV29-1 with TRBJ2-1, with 7 bases matching TRBD2. After removal of 5 bases from V and 8 bases from J, the junction contained 9 bases not matched to a gene. Germline V gene lookup returns CDR1 SQVTM and CDR2 ANQGSEA. The CDR3 is 13 amino acids. The CDR3 DNA reads as TGCAGCGTTAGTGGGGAGGGCCACTATGAGCAGTTCTTC. Translating gives CSVSGEGHYEQFF.

CDR3 residues: CASRPPGQPYNEQFF. The CDR3, as DNA: TGTGCCAGTAGGCCGCCGGGACAGCCCTACAATGAGCAGTTCTTC. This chain links TRBV19 with TRBJ2-1; 7 bases match TRBD1. The V segment lost 6 bases and the J segment 2 bases; nucleotides outside the gene matches: 7. Germline assignment: CDR1 LNHDA and CDR2 SQIVND (reference sequence). The CDR3 consists of 15 residues.

This clone was recorded only once. The chain joins TRBV4-3 to TRBJ1-6; possibly TRBD1 for D (5 bases). Between the trimmed V and J ends, which lost 4 bases and 8 bases, there was a span of 18 bases. The CDR3 runs 16 residues. Germline V gives CDR1 LGHNA, CDR2 YSLEER. CDR3: CASSPRVGAFDSPLHF. In DNA form, the CDR3 reads TGCGCCAGCAGCCCCCGGGTAGGGGCTTTTGATTCACCCCTCCACTTT.

V is TRBV30 and J is TRBJ1-4, with 10 bases fitting TRBD1. Germline values: CDR1 GTSNPN, CDR2 SVGIG (reference sequence). The CDR3 loop spans 14 amino acids. Trimming at V came to 3 bases and at J to 7 bases, leaving 5 bases not matched to a gene. DNA for the CDR3: TGTGCCTGGAGGCGGGGGGACAGGGGTGAAAAACTGTTTTTT. Translating it yields CAWRRGDRGEKLFF.

The rearrangement links TRBV7-9 to TRBJ2-6; D may be TRBD2 (5 bases). CDR3 size: 16 residues. The germline V gene has CDR1 SEHNR and CDR2 FQNEAQ (reference sequence). Trimming left V 1 base short and J 4 bases short, with 11 bases between. CDR3 nucleotide sequence: TGTGCCAGCAGCTTAGAACGGGGTGCCGGGGCCAACGTCCTGACTTTC. Protein: CASSLERGAGANVLTF. Full variable domain (outside the CDR3, taken from reference TRBV7-9 and TRBJ2-6): DTGVSQNPRHKITKRGQNVTFRCDPISEHNRLYWYRQTLGQGPEFLTYFQNEAQLEKSRLLSDRFSAERPKGSFSTLEIQRTEQGDSAMYLCASSLERGAGANVLTFGAGSRLTVL.

This clone has a handful of counts. V usage is TRBV12-3 or TRBV12-4 and J usage is TRBJ1-5; D not certain. V lost 6 bases, J lost 6 bases, and 9 bases lay in between. The CDR3 is made up of 12 amino acids. The CDR3 bases are TGTGCCAGCAGGTCGGGCGGTCAGCCCCAGCATTTT. This encodes CASRSGGQPQHF.

The chain has TRBV7-2 and TRBJ2-2; D gene unclear. Germline assignment: CDR1 SGHTA and CDR2 FQGNSA. The CDR3 spans 15 residues. V was shortened by 6 bases and J by 0 bases, with 11 bases between the two germline ends. CDR3 nucleotides: TGTGCCAGCAGGTTGGCAGCTTCGAACACCGGGGAGCTGTTTTTT. Translated, it gives CASRLAASNTGELFF.

This chain uses TRBV29-1 with TRBJ2-3, with 12 bases identical to TRBD2. The CDR3 is made up of 14 amino acids. CDR1 is SQVTM and CDR2 is ANQGSEA in the germline V gene. V dropped 7 bases and J dropped 1; count of bases not matched to a gene: 3. CDR3 loop: CSGRLAGGTDTQYF. Written as DNA, the CDR3 is TGCAGCGGTCGACTAGCGGGGGGCACAGATACGCAGTATTTT.